This TCR beta chain was profiled in a study of T cell responses to AZD1222 COVID-19 vaccine (dated by TCRdb to the early 2020s). For the study in its entirety: TCR sequencing was performed for 230 to 250 trial participants, of whom roughly 200 were given two doses of AZD1222 and around 26 were given two doses of MenACWY control vaccine. Trial participants were enrolled by age into subgroups of 18-55, 56-69 and 70-plus years, and roughly 150, 30 and 60 TCR-sequenced participants, respectively, were included in these subgroups.

The time point label for this specimen denotes: about 28 days (+/-7) after the second vaccine dose. Because spike-specific TCR depth and breadth did not differ between the two schedules, AZD1222 recipients who got a second dose at roughly 4 weeks were pooled with those who got a second dose at roughly 12 weeks. The vaccinee samples were drawn from two UK trials, COV001 and COV002, one of which was a single-blind randomized controlled phase 2/3 trial testing AZD1222 (ChAdOx1 nCoV-19) in healthy adults. Trial participant PBMC samples were collected at day 0 and day 28 after the second dose for TCRbeta chain sequencing. The CDR3 regions of human TCRbeta chains were analyzed by immunosequencing. For the original study's pipeline: Repertoire TCRs were matched against a reference library of SARS-CoV-2-specific TCRs generated with the MIRA antigen-specificity platform. Breadth was defined as the fraction of unique TCRs that were SARS-CoV-2-associated, and depth was defined as the fraction of total T cells that were SARS-CoV-2-associated. Using the MIRA data, every spike-specific TCR was mapped to the spike region that the TCR reacted to and assigned to either a CD4 or a CD8 class. Log10-transformed breadth and depth values were compared by one-way ANOVA with Sidak's multiple comparisons tests. TCRdb carries this immuneACCESS record with in-frame sequences only. Its versions omit some clonotypes, under half of them owing to an unresolved V gene in the studies checked, with the rest unexplained. The V and J calls and clone size come from that table; D and trimming were worked out from the DNA. This sample is represented by some 50,000 clones; around nine tenths of them were singletons. The leading ten clones occupy 1.1% of the sample.

General study outcomes and caveats: The vaccine-associated CD4 TCRs covered the entire spike protein, and the dominant responses fell in regions 160-218 and 743-854. The 56-69-year group was small, and its depth increase did not reach significance, likely because of low power. Most participants were white British and females outnumbered males, and the authors suggested that clonal diversity may have been underestimated. No day 14 peak-response samples were available, so repertoires were characterized only after the peak T cell response. Epitopes outside the regions mutated in the B.1.351 and B.1.1.7 variants were reportedly recognized by nearly half of the unique spike-specific TCRs. After two AZD1222 doses, both the breadth and the depth of spike-specific TCRs were significantly higher than at day 0 and than in MenACWY recipients. Only five to seven AZD1222 recipients were SARS-CoV-2 seropositive at baseline, limiting conclusions about previously exposed vaccinees.

As regards this clone: Its antigen remains unidentified. No base quality values were provided; no much bigger clone lies one nucleotide off.

The source of this sequence is an adult who received the AZD1222 COVID-19 vaccine. The specimen comprised peripheral blood, sampled 28 days after the second AZD1222 dose.

The CDR3: CASSPRSSGSSYNEQFF. The nucleotide sequence is given as TGTGCCAGCTCACCACGGTCTAGCGGGAGCTCCTACAATGAGCAGTTCTTC. This chain is built from TRBV18 and TRBJ2-1; 10 junctional bases match TRBD2. The cysteine opens and the phenylalanine closes a CDR3 of 17 amino acids. CDR3 DNA is the only sequence kept; it has 51 bases, read in frame from the first base. Trimmed from V: 1 base; trimmed from J: 0 bases; junction bases lacking a gene match: 3. The germline V gene encodes CDR1 KGHSH and CDR2 LQKENI.